This T cell receptor (beta chain) stems from a study of shared clonotypes between healthy human individuals. As handled by the study authors: Owing to the provision of junction-only sequences devoid of quality scores by immunoSEQ, filtering differed. TCRdb's table, derived via immunoSEQ multiplex PCR, lists solely in-frame clones and lacks some. The V and J calls and clone size are taken from that table; D and trimming were inferred from the DNA. The table includes a few hundred thousand clones, 70% to 80% detected once. Trimming removed 3 bases from V and 10 bases from J; junction bases left unmatched: 6. The CDR3 is 13 residues long. Germline CDR1 LNHDA, CDR2 SQIVND (reference sequence).

The chain recombines TRBV19 with TRBJ2-1; 7 bases are shared with TRBD1. Sequencing was carried out using PBMCs. The TCR was taken from a woman aged 40 to 50 in good health. Some clones in this sample may be carry-over from other donors' samples. As DNA, the CDR3 is TGTGCCAGTAGTATGGTAGGGGGCTGGGAGCAGTTCTTC. Translation: CASSMVGGWEQFF.